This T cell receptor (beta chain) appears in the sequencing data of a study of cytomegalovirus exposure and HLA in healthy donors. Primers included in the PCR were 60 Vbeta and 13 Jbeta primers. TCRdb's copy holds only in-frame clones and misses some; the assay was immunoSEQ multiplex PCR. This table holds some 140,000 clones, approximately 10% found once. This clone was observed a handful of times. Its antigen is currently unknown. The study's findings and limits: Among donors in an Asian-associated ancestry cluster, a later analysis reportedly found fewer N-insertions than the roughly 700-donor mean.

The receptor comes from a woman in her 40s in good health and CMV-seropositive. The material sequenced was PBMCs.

The CDR3 DNA reads TGTGCCAGCAGCCCCTACTGGGGCTCGAACACCGGGGAGCTGTTTTTT. It specifies CASSPYWGSNTGELFF. J is TRBJ2-2 and V is TRBV7-2; D might be TRBD1 (5 bases). The germline gives CDR1 SGHTA, CDR2 FQGNSA. This CDR3 comprises 16 residues. V lost 5 bases, J lost 0 bases, and 13 bases lay in between.